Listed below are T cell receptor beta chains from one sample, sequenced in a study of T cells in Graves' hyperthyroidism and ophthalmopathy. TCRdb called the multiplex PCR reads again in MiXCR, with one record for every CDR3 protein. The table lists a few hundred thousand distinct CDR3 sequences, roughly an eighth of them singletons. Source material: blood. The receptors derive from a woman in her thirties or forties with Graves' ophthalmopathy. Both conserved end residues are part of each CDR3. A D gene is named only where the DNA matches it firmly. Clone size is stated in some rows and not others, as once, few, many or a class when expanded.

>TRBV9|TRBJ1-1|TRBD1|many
CASSLGDRVGTEAFF
TGTGCCAGCAGCCTAGGGGACAGGGTTGGGACTGAAGCTTTCTTT
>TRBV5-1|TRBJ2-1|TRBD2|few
CASSLGAGVSEQFF
TGCGCCAGCAGCTTGGGTGCGGGGGTTAGTGAGCAGTTCTTC
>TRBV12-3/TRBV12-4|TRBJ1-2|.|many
CASSLTVPGTGYTF
TGTGCCAGCAGCCTTACCGTCCCCGGAACTGGCTACACCTTC
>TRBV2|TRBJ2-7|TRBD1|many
CASSRTGGTYEQYF
TGTGCCAGCAGTCGGACAGGGGGAACCTACGAGCAGTACTTC
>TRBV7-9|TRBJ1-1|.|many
CASSEDRQNTEAFF
TGTGCCAGCAGCGAAGACAGACAGAACACTGAAGCTTTCTTT
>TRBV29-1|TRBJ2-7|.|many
CSVEGLSGPSYEQYF
TGCAGCGTTGAAGGCCTGTCAGGACCGTCCTACGAGCAGTACTTC
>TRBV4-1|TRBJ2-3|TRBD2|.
CASSHPERGGLSDTQYF
TGCGCCAGCAGCCACCCAGAGCGGGGGGGCCTTAGTGATACGCAGTATTTT
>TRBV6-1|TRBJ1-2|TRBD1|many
CASSTRTGSLYGYTF
TGTGCCAGCAGTACAAGGACAGGGAGTCTCTATGGCTACACCTTC
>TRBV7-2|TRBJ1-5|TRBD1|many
CASSRRTGSNQPQHF
TGTGCCAGCAGCCGGAGGACAGGCAGCAATCAGCCCCAGCATTTT
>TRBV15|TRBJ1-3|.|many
CATSRVTGGNTIYF
TGTGCCACCAGCAGAGTCACAGGGGGAAACACCATATATTTT
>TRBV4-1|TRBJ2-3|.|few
CASSPRVTDTQYF
TGCGCCAGCAGCCCCAGGGTCACAGATACGCAGTATTTT
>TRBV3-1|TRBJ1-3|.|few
CASSQEYPGGRNTIYF
TGTGCCAGCAGCCAAGAATATCCGGGCGGTAGAAACACCATATATTTT
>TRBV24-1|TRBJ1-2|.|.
CATIDSRFCGYTF
TGTGCCACCATTGATTCGAGATTCTGTGGCTACACCTTC
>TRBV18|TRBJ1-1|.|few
CASSPPGRGVNTEAFF
TGTGCCAGCTCACCACCGGGAAGGGGGGTGAACACTGAAGCTTTCTTT
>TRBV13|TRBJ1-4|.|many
CASSLEGEKLFF
TGTGCCAGCAGCTTAGAAGGTGAAAAACTGTTTTTT
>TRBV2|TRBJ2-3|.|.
CASSGDEDTQYF
TGTGCCAGCAGTGGGGATGAGGATACGCAGTATTTT
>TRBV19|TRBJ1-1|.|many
CASSMGNTEAFF
TGTGCCAGCAGTATGGGTAACACTGAAGCTTTCTTT
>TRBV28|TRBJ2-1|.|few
CASRTGGRYNGQFF
TGTGCCAGCAGGACGGGGGGCCGATACAATGGGCAGTTCTTC
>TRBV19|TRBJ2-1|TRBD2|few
CASSSRLAGANEQFF
TGTGCCAGTAGTTCCCGACTAGCGGGAGCCAATGAGCAGTTCTTC
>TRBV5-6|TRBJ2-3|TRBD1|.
CARTQGTDTQYF
TGTGCCAGGACACAGGGGACAGATACGCAGTATTTT
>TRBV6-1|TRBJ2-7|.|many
CASSRRFSDEQYF
TGTGCCAGCAGTCGCCGCTTCTCCGACGAGCAGTACTTC
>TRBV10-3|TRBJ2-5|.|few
CAISERRGTQYF
TGTGCCATCAGTGAACGGAGAGGGACCCAGTACTTC
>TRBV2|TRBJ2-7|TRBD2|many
CASSERLAGPYEQYF
TGTGCCAGCAGTGAACGGCTAGCGGGACCCTACGAGCAGTACTTC
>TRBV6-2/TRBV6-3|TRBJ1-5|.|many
CASSYWQGQPQHF
TGTGCCAGCAGTTACTGGCAGGGGCAGCCCCAGCATTTT
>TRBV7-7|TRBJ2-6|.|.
CASSLSDVLSGANVLTF
TGTGCTAGCAGCCTCTCGGACGTCCTCTCTGGGGCCAACGTCCTGACTTTC
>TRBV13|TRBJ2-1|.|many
CASSSFLSYNEQFF
TGTGCCAGCAGCTCATTTCTATCCTACAATGAGCAGTTCTTC
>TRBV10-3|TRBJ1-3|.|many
CAISDDSSGNTIYF
TGTGCCATCAGTGACGACAGCTCTGGAAACACCATATATTTT
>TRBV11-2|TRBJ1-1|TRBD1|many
CASSSRPGTGTFF
TGTGCCAGCAGCAGCCGCCCCGGGACAGGGACTTTCTTT
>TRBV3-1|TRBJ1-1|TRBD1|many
CASSQAPGQGGTEAFF
TGTGCCAGCAGCCAAGCCCCGGGACAGGGCGGAACTGAAGCTTTCTTT
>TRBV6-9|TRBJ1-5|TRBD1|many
CASTPRQGRDQPQHF
TGTGCCAGCACCCCAAGACAGGGAAGGGATCAGCCCCAGCATTTT
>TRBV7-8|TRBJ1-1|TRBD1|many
CASSILHRGPNTEAFF
TGTGCCAGCAGCATCCTTCACAGGGGGCCTAACACTGAAGCTTTCTTT
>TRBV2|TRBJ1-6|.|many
CASSPRAGSPLHF
TGTGCCAGCAGTCCCCGGGCGGGGTCACCCCTCCACTTT
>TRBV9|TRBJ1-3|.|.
CASSVEPGISGNTIYF
TGTGCCAGCAGCGTAGAACCGGGTATCTCTGGAAACACCATATATTTT
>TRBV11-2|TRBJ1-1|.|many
CASSLRGGTNTEAFF
TGTGCCAGCAGCTTACGGGGTGGGACAAACACTGAAGCTTTCTTT
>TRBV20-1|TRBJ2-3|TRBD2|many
CSARVWGGRGSDTQYF
TGCAGTGCTAGAGTCTGGGGCGGGAGGGGCAGCGATACGCAGTATTTT
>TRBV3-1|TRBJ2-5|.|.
CASSQGSGWETQYF
TGTGCCAGCAGCCAAGGTAGCGGTTGGGAGACCCAGTACTTC
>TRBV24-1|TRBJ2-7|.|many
CATSDPHRDGAYEQYF
TGTGCCACCAGTGACCCCCACAGGGATGGGGCCTACGAGCAGTACTTC
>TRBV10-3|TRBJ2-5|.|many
CAISEGGPRETQYF
TGTGCCATCAGTGAGGGGGGACCACGGGAGACCCAGTACTTC
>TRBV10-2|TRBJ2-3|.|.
CASSEQTADTQYF
TGCGCCAGCAGTGAGCAGACAGCAGATACGCAGTATTTT
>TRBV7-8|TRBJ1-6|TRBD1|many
CASTQGAAHSPLHF
TGTGCCAGCACCCAGGGGGCCGCCCACTCACCCCTCCACTTT
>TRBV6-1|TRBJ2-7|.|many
CASSVQGSAYEQYF
TGTGCCAGCAGTGTACAGGGTTCGGCCTACGAGCAGTACTTC
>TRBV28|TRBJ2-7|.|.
CASWAGRNHEQYF
TGTGCCAGCTGGGCTGGCAGGAACCACGAGCAGTACTTC
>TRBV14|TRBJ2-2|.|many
CASSQVNTGELFF
TGTGCCAGCAGCCAAGTAAACACCGGGGAGCTGTTTTTT
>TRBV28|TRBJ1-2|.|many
CASSLWSGFNGYTF
TGTGCCAGCAGTTTATGGTCGGGATTCAATGGCTACACCTTC
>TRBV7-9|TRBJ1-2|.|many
CASSLAMRGDYGYTF
TGTGCCAGCAGCTTAGCGATGCGAGGGGACTATGGCTACACCTTC
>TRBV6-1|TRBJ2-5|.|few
CASSYQRGGGRSSEETQYF
TGTGCCAGCAGCTACCAAAGGGGGGGGGGGCGATCAAGTGAGGAGACCCAGTACTTC
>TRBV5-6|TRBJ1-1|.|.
CASSSRTRGEPKAFF
TGTGCCAGCAGCAGCCGGACACGGGGCGAACCTAAAGCTTTCTTT
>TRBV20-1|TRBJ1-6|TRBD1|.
CSALQGGTYNSPLHF
TGCAGTGCTTTGCAGGGGGGGACCTATAATTCACCCCTCCACTTT
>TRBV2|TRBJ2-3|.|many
CASSDSPTGEAYTDTQYF
TGTGCCAGCAGTGATTCCCCTACAGGGGAGGCATACACAGATACGCAGTATTTT
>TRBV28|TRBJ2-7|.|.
CASIAGAEQYF
TGTGCCAGCATCGCGGGGGCCGAGCAGTACTTC
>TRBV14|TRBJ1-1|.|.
CASSGRGSYTEAFF
TGTGCCAGCAGCGGGCGTGGGTCCTACACTGAAGCTTTCTTT
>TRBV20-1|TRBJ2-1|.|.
CSANPGTSHNEQFF
TGCAGTGCCAATCCCGGGACATCGCACAATGAGCAGTTCTTC
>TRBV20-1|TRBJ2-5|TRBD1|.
CSARTDRGYQETQYF
TGCAGTGCCAGAACCGACAGGGGGTACCAAGAGACCCAGTACTTC
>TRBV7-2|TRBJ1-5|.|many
CASSVEAGAQHF
TGTGCCAGCAGCGTCGAGGCGGGGGCCCAGCATTTT
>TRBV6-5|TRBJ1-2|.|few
CASSYSLSYDYTF
TGTGCCAGCAGTTACAGCTTGAGCTATGACTACACCTTC
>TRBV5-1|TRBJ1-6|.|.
CASSDLWRGGNNSPLHF
TGCGCCAGCAGCGACCTTTGGCGGGGAGGGAATAATTCACCCCTCCACTTT
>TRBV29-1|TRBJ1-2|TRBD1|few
CSVEDRTRVVSYTF
TGCAGCGTGGAGGACAGGACCAGAGTAGTAAGCTACACCTTC